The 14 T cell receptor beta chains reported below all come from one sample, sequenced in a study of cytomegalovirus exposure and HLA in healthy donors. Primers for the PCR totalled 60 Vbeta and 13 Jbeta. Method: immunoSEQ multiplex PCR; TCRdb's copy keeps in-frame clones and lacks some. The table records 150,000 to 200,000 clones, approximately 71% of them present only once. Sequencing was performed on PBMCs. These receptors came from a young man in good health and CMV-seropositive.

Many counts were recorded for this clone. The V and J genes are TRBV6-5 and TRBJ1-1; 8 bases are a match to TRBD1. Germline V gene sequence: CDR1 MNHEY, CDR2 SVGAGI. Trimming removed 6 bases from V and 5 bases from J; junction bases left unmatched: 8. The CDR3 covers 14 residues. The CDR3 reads CASSRTGTGTEAFF. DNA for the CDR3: TGTGCCAGCAGCCGGACAGGGACGGGGACTGAAGCTTTCTTT.

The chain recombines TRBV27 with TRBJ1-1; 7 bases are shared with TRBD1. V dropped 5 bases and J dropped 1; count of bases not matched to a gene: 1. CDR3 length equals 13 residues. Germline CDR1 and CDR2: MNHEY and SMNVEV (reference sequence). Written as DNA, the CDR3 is TGTGCCAGCAGTCCAGGGGGGAACACTGAAGCTTTCTTT. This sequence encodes CASSPGGNTEAFF.

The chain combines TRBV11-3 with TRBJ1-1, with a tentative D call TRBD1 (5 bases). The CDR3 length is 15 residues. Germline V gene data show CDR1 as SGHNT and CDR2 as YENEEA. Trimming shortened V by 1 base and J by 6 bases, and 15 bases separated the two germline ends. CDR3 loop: CASSLGSAGRSEAFF. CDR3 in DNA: TGTGCCAGCAGCTTAGGGTCTGCAGGGCGGTCTGAAGCTTTCTTT.

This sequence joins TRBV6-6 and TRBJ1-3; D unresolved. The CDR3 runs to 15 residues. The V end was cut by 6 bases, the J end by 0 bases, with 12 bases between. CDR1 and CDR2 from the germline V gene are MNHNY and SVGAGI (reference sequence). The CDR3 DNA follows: TGTGCCAGCAGCCTACCGAAAGACTCTGGAAACACCATATATTTT. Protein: CASSLPKDSGNTIYF.

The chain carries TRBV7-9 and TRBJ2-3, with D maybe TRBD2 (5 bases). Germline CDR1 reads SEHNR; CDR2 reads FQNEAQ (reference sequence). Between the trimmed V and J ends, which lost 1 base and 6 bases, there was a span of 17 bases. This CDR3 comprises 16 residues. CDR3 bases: TGTGCCAGCAGCTTAGTTCTTCGGACCGGAGGTGATACGCAGTATTTT. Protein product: CASSLVLRTGGDTQYF.

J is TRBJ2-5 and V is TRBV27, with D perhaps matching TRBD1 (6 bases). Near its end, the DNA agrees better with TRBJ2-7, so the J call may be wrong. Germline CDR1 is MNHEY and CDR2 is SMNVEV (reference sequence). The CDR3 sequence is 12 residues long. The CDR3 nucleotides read TGTGCCAGTCAGGGGTCTAAATACGAGCAGTACTTC. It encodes CASQGSKYEQYF.

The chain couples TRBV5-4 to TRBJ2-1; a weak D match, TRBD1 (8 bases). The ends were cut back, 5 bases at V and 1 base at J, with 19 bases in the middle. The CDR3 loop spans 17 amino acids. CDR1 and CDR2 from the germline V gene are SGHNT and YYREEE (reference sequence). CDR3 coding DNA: TGTGCCAGCAGTAGAGGACTAGGGGACAGGTCCTACAATGAGCAGTTCTTC. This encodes CASSRGLGDRSYNEQFF.

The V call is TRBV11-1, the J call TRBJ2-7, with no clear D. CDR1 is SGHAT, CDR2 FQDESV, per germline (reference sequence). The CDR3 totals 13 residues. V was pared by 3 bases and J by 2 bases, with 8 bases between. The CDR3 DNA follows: TGTGCCAGCAGCTTGGCACAACCCTACGAGCAGTACTTC. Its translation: CASSLAQPYEQYF.

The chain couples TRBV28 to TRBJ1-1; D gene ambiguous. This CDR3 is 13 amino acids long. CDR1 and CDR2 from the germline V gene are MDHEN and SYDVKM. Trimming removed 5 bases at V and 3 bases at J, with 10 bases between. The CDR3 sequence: CASSIPGYTEAFF. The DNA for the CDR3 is TGTGCCAGCAGTATTCCGGGATACACTGAAGCTTTCTTT.

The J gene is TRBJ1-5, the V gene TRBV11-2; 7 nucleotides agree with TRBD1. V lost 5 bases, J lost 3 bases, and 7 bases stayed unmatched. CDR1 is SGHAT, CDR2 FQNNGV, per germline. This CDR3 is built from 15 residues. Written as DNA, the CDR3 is TGTGCCAGCAGCGTACAGGGGACCCTCAATCAGCCCCAGCATTTT. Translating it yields CASSVQGTLNQPQHF.

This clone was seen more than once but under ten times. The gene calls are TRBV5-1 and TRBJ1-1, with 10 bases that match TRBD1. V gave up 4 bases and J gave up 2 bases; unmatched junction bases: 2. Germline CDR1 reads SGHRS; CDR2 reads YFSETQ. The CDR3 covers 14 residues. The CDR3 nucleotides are TGCGCCAGCAGCCGGGACAGGGGTAACACTGAAGCTTTCTTT. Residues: CASSRDRGNTEAFF.

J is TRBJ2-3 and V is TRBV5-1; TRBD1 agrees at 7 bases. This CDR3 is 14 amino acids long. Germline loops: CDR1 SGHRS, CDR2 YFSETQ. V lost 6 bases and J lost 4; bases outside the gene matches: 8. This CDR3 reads CASTGQKFPDTQYF. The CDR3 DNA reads TGCGCCAGCACGGGACAGAAGTTTCCAGATACGCAGTATTTT.

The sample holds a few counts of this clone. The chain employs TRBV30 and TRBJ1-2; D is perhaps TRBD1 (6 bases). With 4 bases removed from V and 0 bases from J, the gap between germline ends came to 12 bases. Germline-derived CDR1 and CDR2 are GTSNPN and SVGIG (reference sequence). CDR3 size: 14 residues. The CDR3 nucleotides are TGTGCCTGGAATCTACAGGGCGCTAACTATGGCTACACCTTC. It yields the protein CAWNLQGANYGYTF.

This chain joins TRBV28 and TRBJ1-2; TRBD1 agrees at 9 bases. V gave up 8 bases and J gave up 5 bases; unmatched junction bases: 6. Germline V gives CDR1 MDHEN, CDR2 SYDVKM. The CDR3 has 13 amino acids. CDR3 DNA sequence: TGTGCCAGCCGGACAGGGGAGGGTTATGGCTACACCTTC. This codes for CASRTGEGYGYTF.